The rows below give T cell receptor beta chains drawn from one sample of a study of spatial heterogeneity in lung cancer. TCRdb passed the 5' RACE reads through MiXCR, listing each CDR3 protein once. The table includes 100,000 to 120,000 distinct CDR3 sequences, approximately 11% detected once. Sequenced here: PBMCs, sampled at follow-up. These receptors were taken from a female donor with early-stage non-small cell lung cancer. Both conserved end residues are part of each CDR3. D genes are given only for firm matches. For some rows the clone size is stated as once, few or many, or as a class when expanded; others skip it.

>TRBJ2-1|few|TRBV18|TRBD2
CASFPGLAGTEQFF
TGTGCCAGCTTTCCGGGACTAGCGGGAACCGAGCAGTTCTTC
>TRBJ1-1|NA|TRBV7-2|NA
CASSSTALYLNTEAFF
TGTGCCAGCAGCTCGACAGCATTGTACCTGAACACTGAAGCTTTCTTT
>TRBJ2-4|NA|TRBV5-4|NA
CASSEPGQLAKNIQYF
TGTGCCAGCAGCGAACCGGGACAATTAGCCAAAAACATTCAGTACTTC
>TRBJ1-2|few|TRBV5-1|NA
CASSLSRANYGYTF
TGCGCCAGCAGCTTGAGCCGGGCTAACTATGGCTACACCTTC
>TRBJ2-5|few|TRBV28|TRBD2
CASSSRTSGRAIVRQTQYF
TGTGCCAGCAGCTCCAGGACTAGCGGGAGGGCCATCGTCAGGCAGACCCAGTACTTC
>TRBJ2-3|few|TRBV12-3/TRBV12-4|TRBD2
CASTQTSGSSDTQYF
TGTGCCAGCACCCAGACTAGCGGGAGTTCAGATACGCAGTATTTT
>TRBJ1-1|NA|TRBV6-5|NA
CASSYSVVTPAFF
TGTGCCAGCAGTTACTCGGTGGTGACCCCAGCTTTCTTT
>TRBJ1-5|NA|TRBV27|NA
CASKLQGWERQPQHF
TGTGCCAGCAAATTACAGGGATGGGAACGTCAGCCCCAGCATTTT
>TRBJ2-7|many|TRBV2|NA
CASRTAGNEQYF
TGTGCCAGCAGGACTGCGGGTAACGAGCAGTACTTC
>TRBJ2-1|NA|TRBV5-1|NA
CASSLAEARSSYNEQFF
TGCGCCAGCAGCTTGGCCGAGGCCAGGAGCTCCTACAATGAGCAGTTCTTC
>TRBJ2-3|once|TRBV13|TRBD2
CASSGVAGADTQYF
TGTGCCAGCAGCGGGGTAGCGGGAGCAGATACGCAGTATTTT
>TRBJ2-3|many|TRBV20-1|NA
CSANPVLGPDTQYF
TGCAGTGCTAACCCAGTTTTGGGCCCAGATACGCAGTATTTT
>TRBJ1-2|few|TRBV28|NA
CASSLPDMTGGHGYTF
TGTGCCAGCAGTTTACCCGATATGACAGGAGGTCATGGCTACACCTTC
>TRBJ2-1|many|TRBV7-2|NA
CASSLNRDPYNEQFF
TGTGCCAGCAGCTTAAACCGGGACCCCTACAATGAGCAGTTCTTC
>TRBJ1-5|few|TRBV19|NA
CASGFSGRVNQPQHF
TGTGCCAGTGGATTCTCCGGGAGGGTCAATCAGCCCCAGCATTTT
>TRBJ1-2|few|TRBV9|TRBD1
CASSVGGTDYGYTF
TGTGCCAGCAGCGTAGGGGGGACAGACTATGGCTACACCTTC
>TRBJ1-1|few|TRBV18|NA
CASSPRGRGNTEAFF
TGTGCCAGCTCACCACGGGGGCGTGGGAACACTGAAGCTTTCTTT
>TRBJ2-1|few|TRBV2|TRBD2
CASKESGTSFAEQFF
TGTGCCAGCAAGGAATCTGGGACTAGTTTTGCTGAGCAGTTCTTC
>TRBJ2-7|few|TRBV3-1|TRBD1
CASSQGGQQYEQYF
TGTGCCAGCAGCCAAGGGGGACAGCAGTACGAGCAGTACTTC
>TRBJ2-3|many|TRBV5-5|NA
CASSLGHTDTQYF
TGTGCCAGCAGCTTGGGACACACAGATACGCAGTATTTT
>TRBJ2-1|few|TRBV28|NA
CASRERNEQFF
TGTGCCAGCAGAGAGCGCAATGAGCAGTTCTTC
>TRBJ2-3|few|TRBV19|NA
CASSRGGRTDTQYF
TGTGCCAGTTCCAGGGGGGGCCGCACAGATACGCAGTATTTT
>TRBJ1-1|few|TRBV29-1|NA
CSVEKGSPEAFF
TGCAGCGTTGAAAAGGGCTCCCCTGAAGCTTTCTTT
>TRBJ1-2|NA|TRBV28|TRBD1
CASSYGQGNYGYTF
TGTGCCAGCAGTTATGGACAGGGTAACTATGGCTACACCTTC
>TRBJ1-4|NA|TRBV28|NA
CASNRAGANEKLFF
TGTGCTTCTAACAGGGCGGGAGCTAATGAAAAACTGTTTTTT
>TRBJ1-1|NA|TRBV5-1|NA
CASSLAGGKAFF
TGCGCCAGCAGCTTGGCGGGGGGAAAAGCTTTCTTT
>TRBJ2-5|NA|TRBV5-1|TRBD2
CASKQWTSGLETQYF
TGCGCCAGCAAACAGTGGACTAGCGGACTAGAGACCCAGTACTTC
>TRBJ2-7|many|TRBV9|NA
CASSPGTTLYEQYF
TGTGCCAGCAGCCCCGGGACAACCCTATACGAGCAGTACTTC
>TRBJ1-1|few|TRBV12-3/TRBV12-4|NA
CASSLGLPEAFF
TGTGCCAGCAGTTTAGGGCTACCTGAAGCTTTCTTT
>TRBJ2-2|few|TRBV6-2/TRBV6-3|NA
CATTWLANTGELFF
TGTGCCACAACCTGGCTAGCGAACACCGGGGAGCTGTTTTTT
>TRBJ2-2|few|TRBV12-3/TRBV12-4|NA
CASRFNSGNTGELFF
TGTGCCAGCAGGTTTAACTCGGGAAACACCGGGGAGCTGTTTTTT
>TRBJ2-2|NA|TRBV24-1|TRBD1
CATSEIGGAGQGATGELFF
TGTGCCACCAGTGAAATTGGTGGAGCGGGACAGGGGGCTACCGGGGAGCTGTTTTTT
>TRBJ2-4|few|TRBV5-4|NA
CASSSRNRDRKNIQYF
TGTGCCAGCAGCTCCCGAAACCGGGACCGGAAAAACATTCAGTACTTC
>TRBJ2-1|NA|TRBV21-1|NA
CASSIRSGRKHNEQFF
TGTGCCAGCAGCATCCGAAGCGGGAGGAAACACAATGAGCAGTTCTTC
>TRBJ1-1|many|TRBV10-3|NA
CATSREMNTEAFF
TGTGCCACCTCCAGGGAAATGAACACTGAAGCTTTCTTT
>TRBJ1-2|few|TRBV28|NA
CASIQGPYGYTF
TGTGCCAGCATCCAGGGGCCCTATGGCTACACCTTC
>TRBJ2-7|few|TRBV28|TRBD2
CASSEGSGRAYEQYF
TGTGCCAGCAGTGAAGGTAGCGGGAGGGCCTACGAGCAGTACTTC
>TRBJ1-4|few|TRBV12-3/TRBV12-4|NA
CASNGEGRNEKLFF
TGTGCCAGCAACGGAGAGGGGCGGAATGAAAAACTGTTTTTT
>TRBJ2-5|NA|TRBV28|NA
CASSIMGSSSQETQYF
TGTGCCAGCAGCATTATGGGAAGTAGTTCCCAAGAGACCCAGTACTTC
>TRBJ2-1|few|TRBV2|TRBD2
CASSETSGFYNEQFF
TGTGCCAGCAGTGAAACTAGCGGGTTCTACAATGAGCAGTTCTTC
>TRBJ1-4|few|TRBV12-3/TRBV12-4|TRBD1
CASRLDRVEKLFF
TGTGCCAGCAGACTGGACAGGGTTGAAAAACTGTTTTTT
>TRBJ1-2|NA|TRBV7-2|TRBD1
CASSLAQGAAYGYTF
TGTGCCAGCAGCTTAGCGCAGGGGGCGGCCTATGGCTACACCTTC
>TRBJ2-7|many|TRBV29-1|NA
CSVEDNKDEQYF
TGCAGCGTTGAAGACAATAAGGACGAGCAGTACTTC
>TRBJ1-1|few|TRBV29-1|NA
CSVDQGTNTEAFF
TGCAGCGTTGATCAGGGGACGAACACTGAAGCTTTCTTT
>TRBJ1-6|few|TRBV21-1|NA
CASSRYRGANSPLHF
TGTGCCAGCAGCAGATACCGGGGGGCTAATTCACCCCTCCACTTT
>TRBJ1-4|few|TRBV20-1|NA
CSARRSGATNEKLFF
TGCAGTGCTAGGAGGTCAGGGGCAACTAATGAAAAACTGTTTTTT
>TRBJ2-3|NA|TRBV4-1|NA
CASSQVQAPLTQYF
TGCGCCAGCAGCCAAGTCCAGGCCCCGTTAACGCAGTATTTT
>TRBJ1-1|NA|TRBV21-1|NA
CASSNHRGPDSWNTEAFF
TGTGCCAGCAGCAACCATCGGGGGCCAGACAGTTGGAACACTGAAGCTTTCTTT
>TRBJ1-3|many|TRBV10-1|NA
CASSESHGSSGNTIYF
TGCGCCAGCAGTGAGTCCCACGGGAGCTCTGGAAACACCATATATTTT
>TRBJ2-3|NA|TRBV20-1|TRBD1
CSGEKGTGEYF
TGCAGTGGGGAGAAGGGGACAGGGGAGTATTTT
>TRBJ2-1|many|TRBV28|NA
CASSSGSSYNEQFF
TGTGCCAGCAGTTCAGGGAGCTCCTACAATGAGCAGTTCTTC
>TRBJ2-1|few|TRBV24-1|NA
CATSVSNEQFF
TGTGCCACCAGTGTTTCCAATGAGCAGTTCTTC
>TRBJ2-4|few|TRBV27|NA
CASGSGLAKNIQYF
TGTGCCAGCGGAAGCGGGTTAGCCAAAAACATTCAGTACTTC
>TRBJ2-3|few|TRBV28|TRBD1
CASSPRGQGFRDTQYF
TGTGCCAGCAGCCCTAGGGGACAGGGATTCAGGGATACGCAGTATTTT